The rows below give T cell receptor beta chains drawn from one sample of a study of cytomegalovirus exposure and HLA in healthy donors. TCRdb keeps only in-frame clones here, not all; method: immunoSEQ multiplex PCR. The repertoire holds roughly 250,000 clones, with 80% as singletons. Material: PBMCs. The source is a girl aged 2 to 10 in good health and CMV-seronegative. Each CDR3 is given with its conserved first and last residue. Each record gives: CDR3 length, J gene, D gene, clone size, V gene, CDR3 protein, CDR3 DNA. The D gene is left open where the match is weak. Some rows have no size entry. The others give once, few or many, or a class for an expanded clone.

CDR3 length: 16; J gene: TRBJ1-5; D gene: .; clone size: once; V gene: TRBV10-3; CDR3 protein: CAISEQYRESAQPQHF; CDR3 DNA: TGTGCCATCAGTGAACAGTACAGGGAGTCTGCTCAGCCCCAGCATTTT
CDR3 length: 16; J gene: TRBJ2-7; D gene: .; clone size: .; V gene: TRBV2; CDR3 protein: CASSEVGSGRSYEQYF; CDR3 DNA: TGTGCCAGCAGTGAAGTGGGGAGCGGCCGCTCCTACGAGCAGTACTTC
CDR3 length: 17; J gene: TRBJ2-1; D gene: TRBD2; clone size: .; V gene: TRBV18; CDR3 protein: CASSPLPLAGNYNEQFF; CDR3 DNA: TGTGCCAGCTCACCACTTCCACTAGCGGGAAACTACAATGAGCAGTTCTTC
CDR3 length: 15; J gene: TRBJ2-5; D gene: TRBD1; clone size: .; V gene: TRBV27; CDR3 protein: CASRPTGIREETQYF; CDR3 DNA: TGTGCCAGCAGGCCGACAGGGATAAGGGAAGAGACCCAGTACTTC
CDR3 length: 15; J gene: TRBJ2-7; D gene: TRBD2; clone size: .; V gene: TRBV5-1; CDR3 protein: CASSLTGGNTYEQYF; CDR3 DNA: TGCGCCAGCAGCTTAACGGGGGGAAATACCTACGAGCAGTACTTC
CDR3 length: 14; J gene: TRBJ2-5; D gene: TRBD2; clone size: .; V gene: TRBV7-2; CDR3 protein: CASSRAGVGETQYF; CDR3 DNA: TGTGCCAGCAGCCGAGCGGGGGTGGGAGAGACCCAGTACTTC
CDR3 length: 16; J gene: TRBJ1-2; D gene: TRBD1; clone size: .; V gene: TRBV5-6; CDR3 protein: CASSLFSEQGGYGYTF; CDR3 DNA: TGTGCCAGCAGCTTGTTCTCGGAACAGGGGGGCTATGGCTACACCTTC
CDR3 length: 20; J gene: TRBJ2-1; D gene: TRBD2; clone size: .; V gene: TRBV6-8; CDR3 protein: CASSYNGPSQTSPGYNEQFF; CDR3 DNA: TGTGCCAGCAGTTACAATGGTCCCAGCCAGACTAGCCCTGGATACAATGAGCAGTTCTTC
CDR3 length: 17; J gene: TRBJ2-1; D gene: .; clone size: .; V gene: TRBV28; CDR3 protein: CASSYPSPGHSDDEQFF; CDR3 DNA: TGTGCCAGCAGTTACCCATCTCCGGGACACTCGGACGATGAGCAGTTCTTC
CDR3 length: 13; J gene: TRBJ1-5; D gene: .; clone size: .; V gene: TRBV30; CDR3 protein: CAWSMGQGQPQHF; CDR3 DNA: TGTGCCTGGAGTATGGGACAAGGTCAGCCCCAGCATTTT
CDR3 length: 13; J gene: TRBJ1-3; D gene: .; clone size: once; V gene: TRBV6-5; CDR3 protein: CASSAYSGNTIYF; CDR3 DNA: TGTGCCAGCAGTGCCTACTCTGGAAACACCATATATTTT
CDR3 length: 15; J gene: TRBJ2-1; D gene: TRBD1; clone size: once; V gene: TRBV19; CDR3 protein: CASSISGQGYNEQFF; CDR3 DNA: TGTGCCAGTAGTATCTCGGGACAGGGATACAATGAGCAGTTCTTC
CDR3 length: 13; J gene: TRBJ2-7; D gene: .; clone size: .; V gene: TRBV28; CDR3 protein: CASKDRTAWEQYF; CDR3 DNA: TGTGCCAGCAAAGACAGGACGGCCTGGGAGCAGTACTTC
CDR3 length: 12; J gene: TRBJ1-1; D gene: .; clone size: .; V gene: TRBV29-1; CDR3 protein: CSVERGGAEAFF; CDR3 DNA: TGCAGCGTCGAACGAGGGGGGGCTGAAGCTTTCTTT
CDR3 length: 12; J gene: TRBJ2-1; D gene: .; clone size: .; V gene: TRBV28; CDR3 protein: CASSSVPHEQFF; CDR3 DNA: TGTGCCAGCAGTTCGGTCCCCCATGAGCAGTTCTTC
CDR3 length: 13; J gene: TRBJ2-5; D gene: .; clone size: .; V gene: TRBV2; CDR3 protein: CASIGRGKGTQYF; CDR3 DNA: TGTGCCAGCATTGGACGAGGGAAGGGGACCCAGTACTTC
CDR3 length: 13; J gene: TRBJ1-4; D gene: .; clone size: few; V gene: TRBV5-8; CDR3 protein: CASEGGLNEKLFF; CDR3 DNA: TGTGCCAGCGAAGGAGGGCTAAATGAAAAACTGTTTTTT
CDR3 length: 13; J gene: TRBJ2-1; D gene: .; clone size: once; V gene: TRBV6-6; CDR3 protein: CASSPQAFDEQFF; CDR3 DNA: TGTGCCAGCAGCCCCCAAGCGTTCGATGAGCAGTTCTTC
CDR3 length: 16; J gene: TRBJ2-7; D gene: TRBD1; clone size: .; V gene: TRBV7-2; CDR3 protein: CASSLVAGQGSYEQYF; CDR3 DNA: TGTGCCAGCAGCTTAGTCGCGGGACAGGGGTCCTACGAGCAGTACTTC
CDR3 length: 15; J gene: TRBJ2-6; D gene: .; clone size: .; V gene: TRBV19; CDR3 protein: CARTTDFDGDNVLTF; CDR3 DNA: TGTGCCAGAACGACAGACTTCGACGGAGACAACGTCCTGACTTTC
CDR3 length: 11; J gene: TRBJ2-1; D gene: .; clone size: .; V gene: TRBV2; CDR3 protein: CASNRGGEQFF; CDR3 DNA: TGTGCCAGCAATAGAGGAGGCGAGCAGTTCTTC
CDR3 length: 13; J gene: TRBJ1-1; D gene: TRBD1; clone size: once; V gene: TRBV11-2; CDR3 protein: CASSLGDSRKAFF; CDR3 DNA: TGTGCCAGCAGCTTAGGGGACAGTCGAAAAGCTTTCTTT
CDR3 length: 16; J gene: TRBJ1-5; D gene: .; clone size: .; V gene: TRBV6-1; CDR3 protein: CASSEMGACCNQPQHF; CDR3 DNA: TGTGCCAGCAGTGAGATGGGGGCGTGTTGCAATCAGCCCCAGCATTTT
CDR3 length: 15; J gene: TRBJ2-7; D gene: .; clone size: .; V gene: TRBV7-3; CDR3 protein: CASSLLGAGRIEQYF; CDR3 DNA: TGTGCCAGCAGCTTACTTGGGGCAGGGCGGATCGAGCAGTACTTC
CDR3 length: 15; J gene: TRBJ2-3; D gene: TRBD1; clone size: .; V gene: TRBV5-1; CDR3 protein: CASSLGDRVGDTQYF; CDR3 DNA: TGCGCCAGCAGCTTGGGGGACAGGGTAGGAGATACGCAGTATTTT
CDR3 length: 16; J gene: TRBJ2-7; D gene: TRBD2; clone size: .; V gene: TRBV28; CDR3 protein: CASNHAPGGGQYEQYF; CDR3 DNA: TGTGCCAGCAACCACGCCCCCGGGGGGGGTCAATACGAGCAGTACTTC